These 11 T cell receptor beta chains were sequenced from one sample in a study of cytomegalovirus exposure and HLA in healthy donors (dated by TCRdb to 2015 to 2018). Preparation of the library involved the immunoSEQ multiplex PCR assay. Held by TCRdb, this immuneACCESS table contains in-frame sequences only and omits some clones. Under half of the omission traces to an unresolved V gene where checked; the cause of the rest is unknown. Across this sample there are tens of thousands of clones, with roughly 94% seen only once. Of the sample, about 0.63% falls within the top ten clones. Specimen: PBMCs. These receptor sequences come from a woman aged 18-29 years in good health and CMV-seronegative.

This chain links TRBV7-2 with TRBJ2-6; D uncertain. The CDR3 sequence is 17 residues long. CDR1 and CDR2 (germline): SGHTA, FQGNSA. V was pared by 4 bases and J by 0 bases, with 13 bases between. The CDR3 spells CASSSQIPRSGANVLTF. CDR3 coding DNA: TGTGCCAGCAGCTCCCAGATCCCCCGCTCTGGGGCCAACGTCCTGACTTTC.

The chain links TRBV14 to TRBJ2-2; no firm D call. V shed 1 base and J shed 4 bases, with 4 bases lying between them. Looked up from germline, CDR1 is SGHDN and CDR2 is FVKESK. The CDR3 has 13 amino acids. CDR3 in amino acids: CASSQVSTGELFF. CDR3 DNA: TGTGCCAGCAGCCAAGTGAGCACCGGGGAGCTGTTTTTT.

V usage is TRBV7-8 and J usage is TRBJ2-3; unclear D gene. Germline V gene lookup returns CDR1 SGHVS and CDR2 FQNEAQ. This CDR3 has 16 amino acids. V was shortened by 5 bases and J by 2 bases, with 17 bases between the two germline ends. CDR3 region: CASSPNRVTPTDTQYF. The DNA for the CDR3 is TGTGCCAGCAGCCCCAACCGGGTGACGCCCACAGATACGCAGTATTTT.

This clone was seen a few times. One end of the junction fails to match germline, which may point to a read error. The chain uses TRBV5-1 and TRBJ2-3, with D possibly TRBD1 on 6 matching bases. Germline V gene sequence: CDR1 SGHRS, CDR2 YFSETQ. The CDR3 runs 12 residues. CDR3 in amino acids: CASSLAGHKLDF. The CDR3, as DNA: TGCGCCAGCAGCTTGGCGGGACACAAACTGGATTTT.

In this sample, this clone turned up once. The rearrangement joins TRBV28 to TRBJ1-2; 9 nucleotides align to TRBD1. Germline CDR1 is MDHEN and CDR2 is SYDVKM. V lost 9 bases and J lost 5; bases outside the gene matches: 13. This CDR3 has 15 amino acids. CDR3 loop: CARTSRGTGTYGYTF. The CDR3, as DNA: TGTGCCAGGACCTCCCGGGGGACAGGGACGTATGGCTACACCTTC.

The chain carries TRBV11-2 and TRBJ2-6; D gene ambiguous. The CDR3 extends over 14 amino acids. Per the germline V gene, CDR1 is SGHAT and CDR2 is FQNNGV. The V end lost 6 bases, the J end lost 4 bases, and 10 bases lay between the germline ends. The CDR3 region is CASSSQAGANVLTF. The CDR3 nucleotides read TGTGCCAGCAGTTCCCAGGCGGGGGCCAACGTCCTGACTTTC.

The genes are TRBV7-2 and TRBJ2-3, with TRBD2 matching 7 bases. J gave up 2 bases and V 8 bases, and 4 bases lay outside the gene matches. Germline CDR1 reads SGHTA; CDR2 reads FQGNSA. The CDR3 contains 13 residues. The CDR3 loop is CASGGDHTDTQYF. Here the CDR3 DNA reads TGTGCCAGCGGGGGGGACCACACAGATACGCAGTATTTT. Together with reference TRBV7-2 and TRBJ2-3, the CDR3 gives the full variable domain: GAGVSQSPSNKVTEKGKDVELRCDPISGHTALYWYRQSLGQGLEFLIYFQGNSAPDKSGLPSDRFSAERTGGSVSTLTIQRTQQEDSAVYLCASGGDHTDTQYFGPGTRLTVL.

The genes are TRBV6-5 and TRBJ2-7; 8 nucleotides agree with TRBD1. This CDR3 is built from 15 residues. Germline CDR1 reads MNHEY; CDR2 reads SVGAGI. The ends lost 2 bases at V and 0 bases at J; junction bases unmatched: 3. The CDR3: CASSYDRGHSYEQYF. The CDR3 bases are TGTGCCAGCAGTTACGACAGGGGACACTCCTACGAGCAGTACTTC.

This chain links TRBV28 with TRBJ2-7; D is perhaps TRBD1 (7 bases). CDR1 is MDHEN and CDR2 is SYDVKM in the germline V gene. CDR3 length: 13 residues. V was pared by 11 bases and J by 1 base, with 15 bases between. CDR3 DNA sequence: TGTGCCCTCGGGGGCAGGGGGTCCTACGAGCAGTACTTC. Its translation: CALGGRGSYEQYF.

In nucleotides, the CDR3 is TGTGCCAGCAGCCAAGGGAGGACAGATAATTCACCCCTCCACTTT. Its translation: CASSQGRTDNSPLHF. The chain combines TRBV4-2 with TRBJ1-6; D is possibly TRBD1 (6 bases). The ends were cut back, 1 base at V and 5 bases at J, with 9 bases in the middle. This CDR3 has 15 amino acids. Germline assignment: CDR1 LGHNA and CDR2 YNFKEQ.

V is TRBV30 and J is TRBJ1-2; TRBD1 aligns across 9 bases. Looked up from germline, CDR1 is GTSNPN and CDR2 is SVGIG (reference sequence). The CDR3 runs 15 residues. Trimming removed 2 bases from V and 8 bases from J; junction bases left unmatched: 12. The CDR3 region has the DNA TGTGCCTGGAGTCCTACCGGGACAGGGTATCGGGGCTACACCTTC. Amino acid sequence: CAWSPTGTGYRGYTF.